What follows are 29 T cell receptor beta chains derived from one specimen sequenced in a study of shared clonotypes between healthy human individuals. TCRdb's table, derived via immunoSEQ multiplex PCR, lists solely in-frame clones and lacks some. The sample contains about 700,000 clones, roughly 70% of which appear only once. Sequencing used memory CD4+ T cells sorted from blood. The subset here: CD45RA-negative fraction. These receptor sequences come from a woman aged 25 to 39 in good health.

This clone was seen more than once but under ten times. The chain joins TRBV6-1 to TRBJ1-4; D uncertain. The V gene lost 2 bases and the J gene lost 7 bases, with 14 bases spanning the gap. From germline, CDR1 is MNHNS and CDR2 SASEGT. There are 15 residues in the CDR3. The CDR3 loop is CASSENGQASEKLFF. The CDR3 DNA sequence: TGTGCCAGCAGTGAAAACGGGCAAGCGAGTGAAAAACTGTTTTTT.

The chain links TRBV6-4 to TRBJ1-2; D may be TRBD1 (5 bases). The ends were cut back, 7 bases at V and 7 bases at J, with 25 bases in the middle. The CDR3 is made up of 16 amino acids. Germline V gene sequence: CDR1 MRHNA, CDR2 SNTAGT. The chain's CDR3 is CASKTGVVSWSVGYTF. The CDR3 region has the DNA TGTGCCAGCAAGACGGGGGTGGTCTCGTGGTCGGTTGGCTACACCTTC.

V usage is TRBV28 and J usage is TRBJ2-3; D might be TRBD1 or TRBD2, each matching 5 bases. The CDR3 has 17 amino acids. Trimming took off 2 bases at V and 1 base at J, with 16 bases between the two ends. Germline CDR1 reads MDHEN; CDR2 reads SYDVKM. CDR3 loop: CASSLKDSLGGTDTQYF. CDR3 bases: TGTGCCAGCAGTTTAAAAGACAGTCTGGGGGGCACAGATACGCAGTATTTT.

This rearrangement joins TRBV6-5 to TRBJ2-1; perhaps TRBD1 as D (6 bases). Germline-derived CDR1 and CDR2 are MNHEY and SVGAGI. V was shortened by 5 bases and J by 9 bases, with 8 bases between the two germline ends. The length of the CDR3 is 11 residues. Here the CDR3 DNA reads TGTGCCAGCAGTCAGGGGTTTGAGCAGTTCTTC. Its protein is CASSQGFEQFF.

This chain joins TRBV9 and TRBJ2-7; 9 bases map to TRBD2. The CDR3 is 14 amino acids. Germline loops: CDR1 SGDLS, CDR2 YYNGEE. V shed 4 bases, J shed 2 bases, and the junction held 4 bases outside the gene matches. The CDR3 nucleotides are TGTGCCAGCAGCCCGACTAGCGGAACCTACGAGCAGTACTTC. This gives the protein CASSPTSGTYEQYF.

This rearrangement joins TRBV2 to TRBJ1-1; 11 bases fit TRBD1. There are 16 residues in the CDR3. V lost 6 bases, J lost 6 bases, and 12 bases stayed unmatched. CDR1 and CDR2 (germline): SNHLY, FYNNEI. CDR3 in DNA: TGTGCCAGCAGCGAAATGGGACAGGGGGATTGGGCTGAAGCTTTCTTT. Its protein product is CASSEMGQGDWAEAFF.

Turning to this clone: The sample has other DNA sequences that encode this CDR3 too. The V call is TRBV5-1, the J call TRBJ2-3, with D unresolved. Trimming stripped 4 bases from V and 2 bases from J, with 5 bases between. This CDR3 is built from 12 residues. Germline loops: CDR1 SGHRS, CDR2 YFSETQ. The CDR3 spells CASSLSTDTQYF. The CDR3, as DNA: TGCGCCAGCAGCCTTTCCACAGATACGCAGTATTTT.

The gene calls are TRBV30 and TRBJ2-3, with 12 bases fitting TRBD1. This CDR3 comprises 15 residues. The germline V gene has CDR1 GTSNPN and CDR2 SVGIG (reference sequence). Losses at the gene ends were 2 bases for V and 4 bases for J; bases not matched to a gene: 4. CDR3 protein: CAWSPGTGGSDTQYF. The CDR3 DNA reads as TGTGCCTGGAGTCCCGGGACAGGGGGCTCAGATACGCAGTATTTT.

The chain uses TRBV5-1 and TRBJ2-2; a possible D gene is TRBD1 (6 bases). The CDR3 consists of 15 residues. The ends were cut back, 3 bases at V and 4 bases at J, with 13 bases in the middle. CDR1 SGHRS and CDR2 YFSETQ come from the germline V gene. The CDR3 sequence: CASSYNREGTGELFF. The CDR3, as DNA: TGCGCCAGCAGCTATAACAGGGAAGGCACCGGGGAGCTGTTTTTT.

This clone has a count of ten or more. The chain carries TRBV5-1 and TRBJ2-7; 9 positions match TRBD1. From germline, CDR1 is SGHRS and CDR2 YFSETQ. The CDR3 runs to 14 residues. Trimming cost V 5 bases and J 3 bases; bases outside gene matches: 6. The CDR3 loop is CASRKGQGFYEQYF. In DNA form, the CDR3 reads TGCGCCAGCAGGAAGGGACAGGGATTCTACGAGCAGTACTTC. Complete variable domain (other parts from reference TRBV5-1 and TRBJ2-7): KAGVTQTPRYLIKTRGQQVTLSCSPISGHRSVSWYQQTPGQGLQFLFEYFSETQRNKGNFPGRFSGRQFSNSRSEMNVSTLELGDSALYLCASRKGQGFYEQYFGPGTRLTVT.

This clone was recorded a few times. The chain uses TRBV6-5 and TRBJ2-3; 7 bases map to TRBD2. J was trimmed by 6 bases and V by 0 bases; bases with no gene match: 9. The CDR3 covers 16 residues. CDR1 is MNHEY, CDR2 SVGAGI, per germline. The CDR3 DNA reads TGTGCCAGCAGTTACTCCGGGGCGGGAGAAGTCGATACGCAGTATTTT. It yields the protein CASSYSGAGEVDTQYF.

In this sample, this clone turned up a few times. CDR3 coding DNA: TGTGCCAGCAGCTTAGGGGACAGGGTTCAAGAGACCCAGTACTTC. Amino acids: CASSLGDRVQETQYF. The chain is built from TRBV7-2 and TRBJ2-5; TRBD1 agrees at 9 bases. The CDR3 consists of 15 residues. Germline values: CDR1 SGHTA, CDR2 FQGNSA. After removal of 1 base from V and 2 bases from J, the junction contained 2 bases not matched to a gene.

The J gene is TRBJ2-2, the V gene TRBV5-1; 7 positions agree with TRBD1. V lost 8 bases, J lost 4 bases, and 8 bases stayed unmatched. There are 14 residues in the CDR3. Germline CDR1 reads SGHRS; CDR2 reads YFSETQ. CDR3 protein: CASFPGQSTGELFF. DNA of the CDR3: TGCGCCAGTTTTCCGGGACAGAGCACCGGGGAGCTGTTTTTT. Based on the CDR3 plus reference TRBV5-1 and TRBJ2-2, the full variable domain is KAGVTQTPRYLIKTRGQQVTLSCSPISGHRSVSWYQQTPGQGLQFLFEYFSETQRNKGNFPGRFSGRQFSNSRSEMNVSTLELGDSALYLCASFPGQSTGELFFGEGSRLTVL.

This chain links TRBV4-1 with TRBJ1-5, with D possibly matching TRBD1 (6 bases). This CDR3 contains 17 residues. Deletions cut 4 bases from V and 3 bases from J, with 19 bases between. Germline values: CDR1 MGHRA, CDR2 YSYEKL. CDR3 nucleotides: TGCGCCAGCAGCCCCCCGCCGGGGGCCGGGGCCAATCAGCCCCAGCATTTT. Protein sequence: CASSPPPGAGANQPQHF.

The J gene is TRBJ2-6, the V gene TRBV4-1, with 8 bases identical to TRBD1. CDR1 MGHRA and CDR2 YSYEKL come from the germline V gene. After removal of 3 bases from V and 0 bases from J, the junction contained 7 bases not matched to a gene. The CDR3 consists of 18 residues. This CDR3 reads CASSHRGQGHSGANVLTF. The CDR3 region has the DNA TGCGCCAGCAGCCATCGCGGACAGGGCCACTCTGGGGCCAACGTCCTGACTTTC.

The V and J genes are TRBV28 and TRBJ1-2; D possibly corresponds to TRBD1 (6 bases). The CDR3 runs 13 residues. Deletions cut 5 bases from V and 9 bases from J, with 16 bases between. Germline V gene data show CDR1 as MDHEN and CDR2 as SYDVKM. In DNA, the CDR3 is TGTGCCAGCAGTCCCCGGGGGGGCAGGAGCTACACCTTC. Its translation is CASSPRGGRSYTF.

The rearrangement uses TRBV7-9 and TRBJ2-5, with 7 positions matching TRBD2. V lost 0 bases, J lost 5 bases, and 12 bases stayed unmatched. The CDR3 runs to 17 residues. Germline loops: CDR1 SEHNR, CDR2 FQNEAQ (reference sequence). The CDR3, as DNA: TGTGCCAGCAGCTTAGCGGAAGGACTAGGAGTTTTGGAGACCCAGTACTTC. Translation: CASSLAEGLGVLETQYF.

This clone was observed a single time. This sequence joins TRBV27 and TRBJ2-2; 9 bases line up with TRBD1. CDR3 length: 14 residues. After removal of 0 bases from V and 9 bases from J, the junction contained 2 bases not matched to a gene. In germline, CDR1 is MNHEY, CDR2 SMNVEV (reference sequence). The CDR3 sequence: CASSLSQGARELFF. CDR3 in DNA: TGTGCCAGCAGTTTATCACAGGGGGCGAGGGAGCTGTTTTTT.

The chain has TRBV4-1 and TRBJ2-3, with D possibly TRBD1 on 5 matching bases. CDR1 and CDR2 from the germline V gene are MGHRA and YSYEKL. The CDR3 runs to 14 residues. The V and J ends lost 1 base and 4 bases respectively, with 9 bases between them. The CDR3 region has the DNA TGCGCCAGCAGCCAAGTCCAGGGTCCAGATACGCAGTATTTT. Protein: CASSQVQGPDTQYF.

This rearrangement joins TRBV7-8 to TRBJ2-3; the match to TRBD2 covers 14 bases. V lost 5 bases, J lost 3 bases, and 10 bases stayed unmatched. The CDR3 extends over 18 amino acids. Germline V CDR1 and CDR2: SGHVS, FQNEAQ. This chain's CDR3 is CASSPGLAGGAWTDTQYF. CDR3 in DNA: TGTGCCAGCAGCCCCGGACTAGCGGGAGGCGCCTGGACAGATACGCAGTATTTT.

The J gene is TRBJ2-7, the V gene TRBV4-1, with 9 bases that match TRBD1. The CDR3 runs 14 residues. Per germline, CDR1 MGHRA and CDR2 YSYEKL. Germline trimming cut 8 bases from V and 1 base from J; bases unmatched to any gene: 6. In DNA, the CDR3 is TGCGCCAGCCAAAGGGACAGGGTTTCCTACGAGCAGTACTTC. Its translation is CASQRDRVSYEQYF.

V and J are TRBV2 and TRBJ2-2; possible D gene TRBD2, 6 bases. The CDR3 totals 14 residues. CDR1 is SNHLY, CDR2 FYNNEI, per germline. V shed 7 bases and J shed 7 bases, with 16 bases lying between them. CDR3 sequence (DNA): TGTGCCAGCATGAGGGAGGCTACCTACGGGGAGCTGTTTTTT. Translated: CASMREATYGELFF.

This sequence joins TRBV28 and TRBJ2-3; 10 bases map to TRBD2. The junction had 3 bases not matched to a gene; V was cut back by 3 bases and J by 0 bases. CDR3 length: 16 residues. Germline V gene data show CDR1 as MDHEN and CDR2 as SYDVKM. The DNA of the CDR3 is TGTGCCAGCAGTTTGGTGACTAGCGGGAGCACAGATACGCAGTATTTT. Encoded protein: CASSLVTSGSTDTQYF. Together with reference TRBV28 and TRBJ2-3, the CDR3 gives the full variable domain: DVKVTQSSRYLVKRTGEKVFLECVQDMDHENMFWYRQDPGLGLRLIYFSYDVKMKEKGDIPEGYSVSREKKERFSLILESASTNQTSMYLCASSLVTSGSTDTQYFGPGTRLTVL.

This chain uses TRBV5-1 with TRBJ2-5; tentative D call: TRBD1 (5 bases). The germline V gene has CDR1 SGHRS and CDR2 YFSETQ. V lost 4 bases and J lost 7, with 20 bases in between. This CDR3 is built from 15 residues. Here the CDR3 reads CASSTNSGSEGTQYF. In DNA form, the CDR3 reads TGCGCCAGCAGCACAAACTCAGGGTCCGAAGGGACCCAGTACTTC.

J is TRBJ2-5 and V is TRBV6-6; D remains unclear. Trimming cost V 5 bases and J 5 bases, with 6 bases left between them. Germline assignment: CDR1 MNHNY and CDR2 SVGAGI (reference sequence). The CDR3 spans 11 residues. In DNA form, the CDR3 reads TGTGCCAGCAGTCTCCTCGAGACCCAGTACTTC. It specifies CASSLLETQYF.

Only a few counts were recorded for this clone. The V call is TRBV10-3, the J call TRBJ2-3; 9 nucleotides align to TRBD2. The CDR3 has 16 residues. The V gene end was trimmed by 4 bases and the J gene end by 5 bases; junction bases not matched to a gene: 10. Germline CDR1 reads ENHRY; CDR2 reads SYGVKD. CDR3 loop: CAISAMAGGPVDTQYF. CDR3 nucleotide sequence: TGTGCCATCAGTGCAATGGCGGGAGGGCCTGTAGATACGCAGTATTTT.

The rearrangement joins TRBV18 to TRBJ2-7, with 12 bases fitting TRBD2. The CDR3 is 15 residues long. Trimming at V came to 6 bases and at J to 4 bases, leaving 7 bases not matched to a gene. Germline CDR1 KGHSH, CDR2 LQKENI. CDR3 amino acids: CASSTGLAGIYEQYF. The CDR3 region has the DNA TGTGCCAGCTCCACCGGACTAGCGGGAATATACGAGCAGTACTTC.

The genes are TRBV6-1 and TRBJ2-5; 8 bases fit TRBD2. The V gene end was trimmed by 4 bases and the J gene end by 3 bases; junction bases not matched to a gene: 7. CDR3 length: 15 amino acids. Germline values: CDR1 MNHNS, CDR2 SASEGT. CDR3 region: CASSGGLGAEETQYF. For the CDR3, the DNA is TGTGCCAGCAGTGGGGGACTAGGGGCGGAAGAGACCCAGTACTTC.

The genes are TRBV9 and TRBJ2-1; 7 bases fit TRBD1. The CDR3 totals 14 residues. Losses at the gene ends were 3 bases for V and 5 bases for J; bases not matched to a gene: 5. CDR1 SGDLS and CDR2 YYNGEE come from the germline V gene. The CDR3: CASSAGQRHNEQFF. CDR3 DNA: TGTGCCAGCAGCGCGGGACAGAGACACAATGAGCAGTTCTTC.